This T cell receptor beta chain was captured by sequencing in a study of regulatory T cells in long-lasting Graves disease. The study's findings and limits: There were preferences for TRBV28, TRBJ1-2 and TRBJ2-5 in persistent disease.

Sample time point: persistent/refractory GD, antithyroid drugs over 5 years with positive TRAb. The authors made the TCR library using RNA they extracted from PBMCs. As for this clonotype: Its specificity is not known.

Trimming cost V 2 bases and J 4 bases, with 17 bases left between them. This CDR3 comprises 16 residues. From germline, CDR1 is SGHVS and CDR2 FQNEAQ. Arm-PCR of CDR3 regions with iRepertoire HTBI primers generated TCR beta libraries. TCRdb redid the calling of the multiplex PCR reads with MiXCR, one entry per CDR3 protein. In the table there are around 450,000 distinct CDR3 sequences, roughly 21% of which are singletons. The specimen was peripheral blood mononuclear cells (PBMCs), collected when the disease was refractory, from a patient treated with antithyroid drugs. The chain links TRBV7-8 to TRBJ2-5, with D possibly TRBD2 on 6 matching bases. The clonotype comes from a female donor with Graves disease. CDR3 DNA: TGTGCCAGCAGCTTATTGATGACCGGGGGAGGAGAGACCCAGTACTTC. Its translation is CASSLLMTGGGETQYF.